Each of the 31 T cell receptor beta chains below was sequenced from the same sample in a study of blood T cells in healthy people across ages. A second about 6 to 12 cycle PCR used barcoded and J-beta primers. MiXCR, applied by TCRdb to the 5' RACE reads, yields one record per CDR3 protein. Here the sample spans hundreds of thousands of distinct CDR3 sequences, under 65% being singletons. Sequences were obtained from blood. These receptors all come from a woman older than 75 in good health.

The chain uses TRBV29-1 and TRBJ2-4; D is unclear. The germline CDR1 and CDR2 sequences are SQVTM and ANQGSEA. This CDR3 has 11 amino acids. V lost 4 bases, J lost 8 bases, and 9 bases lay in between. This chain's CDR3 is CSVVWLDIQYF. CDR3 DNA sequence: TGCAGCGTTGTCTGGCTAGACATTCAGTACTTC.

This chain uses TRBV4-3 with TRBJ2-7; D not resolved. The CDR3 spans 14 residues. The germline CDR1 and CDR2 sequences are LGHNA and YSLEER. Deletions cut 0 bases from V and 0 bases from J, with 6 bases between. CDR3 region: CASSQDEHSYEQYF. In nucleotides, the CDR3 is TGCGCCAGCAGCCAAGACGAGCACTCCTACGAGCAGTACTTC.

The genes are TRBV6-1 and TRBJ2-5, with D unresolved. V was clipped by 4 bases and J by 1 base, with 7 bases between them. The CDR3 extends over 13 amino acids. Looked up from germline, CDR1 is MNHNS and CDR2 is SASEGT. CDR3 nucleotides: TGTGCCAGCAGTGGGGCTATCCAAGAGACCCAGTACTTC. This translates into CASSGAIQETQYF.

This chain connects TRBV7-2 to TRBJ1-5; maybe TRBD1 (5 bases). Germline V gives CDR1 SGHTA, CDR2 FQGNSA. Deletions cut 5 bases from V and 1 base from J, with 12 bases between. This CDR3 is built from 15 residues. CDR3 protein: CASSQTEGSNQPQHF. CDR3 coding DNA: TGTGCCAGCAGCCAGACGGAGGGGAGCAATCAGCCCCAGCATTTT.

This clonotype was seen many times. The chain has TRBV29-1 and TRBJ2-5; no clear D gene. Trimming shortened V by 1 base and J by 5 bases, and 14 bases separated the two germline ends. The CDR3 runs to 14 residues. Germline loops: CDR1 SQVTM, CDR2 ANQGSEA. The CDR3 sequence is CSVEAAQPYETQYF. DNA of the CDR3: TGCAGCGTTGAAGCGGCACAGCCTTACGAGACCCAGTACTTC. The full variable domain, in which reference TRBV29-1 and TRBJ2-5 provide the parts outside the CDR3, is SAVISQKPSRDICQRGTSLTIQCQVDSQVTMMFWYRQQPGQSLTLIATANQGSEATYESGFVIDKFPISRPNLTFSTLTVSNMSPEDSSIYLCSVEAAQPYETQYFGPGTRLLVL.

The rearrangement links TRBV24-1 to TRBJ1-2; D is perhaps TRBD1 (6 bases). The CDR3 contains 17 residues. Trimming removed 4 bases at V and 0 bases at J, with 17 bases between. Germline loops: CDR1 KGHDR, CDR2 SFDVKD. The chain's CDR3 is CATSDTNTGQANYGYTF. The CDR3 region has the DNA TGTGCCACCAGTGACACTAATACAGGGCAAGCTAACTATGGCTACACCTTC.

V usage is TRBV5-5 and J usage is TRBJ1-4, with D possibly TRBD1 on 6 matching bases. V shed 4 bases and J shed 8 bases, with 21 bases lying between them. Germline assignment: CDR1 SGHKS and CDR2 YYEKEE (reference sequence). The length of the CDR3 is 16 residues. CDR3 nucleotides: TGTGCCAGCAGCGCATACAGGGTTCGGGCAGGGGAAAAACTGTTTTTT. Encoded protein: CASSAYRVRAGEKLFF. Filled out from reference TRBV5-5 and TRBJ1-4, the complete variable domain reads DAGVTQSPTHLIKTRGQQVTLRCSPISGHKSVSWYQQVLGQGPQFIFQYYEKEERGRGNFPDRFSARQFPNYSSELNVNALLLGDSALYLCASSAYRVRAGEKLFFGSGTQLSVL.

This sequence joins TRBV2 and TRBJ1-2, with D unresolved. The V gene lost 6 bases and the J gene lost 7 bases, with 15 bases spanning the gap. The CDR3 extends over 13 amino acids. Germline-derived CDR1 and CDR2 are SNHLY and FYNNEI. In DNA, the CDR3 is TGTGCCAGCAGCGCGGGCAGAAGCAGTGGCTACACCTTC. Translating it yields CASSAGRSSGYTF.

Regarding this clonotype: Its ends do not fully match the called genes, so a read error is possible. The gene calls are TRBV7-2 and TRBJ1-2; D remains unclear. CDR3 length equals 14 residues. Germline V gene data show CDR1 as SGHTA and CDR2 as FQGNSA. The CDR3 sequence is CASSLEITNYGHTF. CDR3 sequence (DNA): TGTGCCAGCAGCTTGGAAATTACTAACTATGGCCACACCTTC.

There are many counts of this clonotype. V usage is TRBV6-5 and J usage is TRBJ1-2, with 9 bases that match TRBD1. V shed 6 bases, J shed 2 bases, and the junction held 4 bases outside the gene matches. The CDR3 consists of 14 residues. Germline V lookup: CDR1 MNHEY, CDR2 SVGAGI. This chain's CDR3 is CASRRTGENYGYTF. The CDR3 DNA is TGTGCCAGCAGGCGGACAGGGGAGAACTATGGCTACACCTTC.

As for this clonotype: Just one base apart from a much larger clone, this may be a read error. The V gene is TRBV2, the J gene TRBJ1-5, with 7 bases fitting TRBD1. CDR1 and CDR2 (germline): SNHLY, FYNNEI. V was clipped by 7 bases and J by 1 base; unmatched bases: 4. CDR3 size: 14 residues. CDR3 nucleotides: TGTGCCAGCACGGGGACAGAGAGCAATCAGCCCCAGCATTTT. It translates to CASTGTESNQPQHF.

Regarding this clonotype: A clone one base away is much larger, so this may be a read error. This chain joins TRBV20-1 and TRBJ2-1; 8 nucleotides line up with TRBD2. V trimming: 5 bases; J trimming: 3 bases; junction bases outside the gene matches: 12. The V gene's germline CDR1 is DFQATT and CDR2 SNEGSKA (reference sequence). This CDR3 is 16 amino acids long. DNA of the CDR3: TGCAGTGCTCCTCCAGTGGCGGGGGGATTCTACAATGAGCAGTTCTTC. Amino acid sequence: CSAPPVAGGFYNEQFF.

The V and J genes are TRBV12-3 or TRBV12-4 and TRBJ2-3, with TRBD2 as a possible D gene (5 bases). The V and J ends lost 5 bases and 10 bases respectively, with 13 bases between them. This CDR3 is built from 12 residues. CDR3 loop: CASSPIGDAQYF. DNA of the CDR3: TGTGCCAGCAGTCCCATCGGGGATGCGCAGTATTTT.

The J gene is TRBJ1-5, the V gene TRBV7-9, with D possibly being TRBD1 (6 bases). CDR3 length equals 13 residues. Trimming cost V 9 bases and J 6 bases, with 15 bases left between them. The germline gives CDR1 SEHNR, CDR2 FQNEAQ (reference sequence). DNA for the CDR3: TGTGCCAGTCAGGGGAGGGATATTCAGCCCCAGCATTTT. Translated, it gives CASQGRDIQPQHF.

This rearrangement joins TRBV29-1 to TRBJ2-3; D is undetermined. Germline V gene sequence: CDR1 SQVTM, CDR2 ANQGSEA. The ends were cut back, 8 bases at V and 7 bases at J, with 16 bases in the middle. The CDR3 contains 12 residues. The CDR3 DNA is TGCAGCTCTGCTCTACTCTCGAATACGCAGTATTTT. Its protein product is CSSALLSNTQYF.

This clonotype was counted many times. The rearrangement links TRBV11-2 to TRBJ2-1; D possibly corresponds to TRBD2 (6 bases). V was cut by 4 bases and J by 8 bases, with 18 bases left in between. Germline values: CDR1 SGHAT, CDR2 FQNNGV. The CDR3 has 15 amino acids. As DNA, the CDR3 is TGTGCCAGCAGCTCAGCCCGCGGGGAGTTGTATGAGCAGTTCTTC. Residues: CASSSARGELYEQFF.

The CDR3 DNA follows: TGTGCCAGCAGCCAAGCGGGTCTCAATCAGCCCCAGCATTTT. Translated, it gives CASSQAGLNQPQHF. V usage is TRBV3-1 and J usage is TRBJ1-5; D is unclear. From germline, CDR1 is LGHDT and CDR2 YNNKEL (reference sequence). The CDR3 totals 14 residues. Trimming took 1 base from V and 3 from J, leaving 7 bases between them.

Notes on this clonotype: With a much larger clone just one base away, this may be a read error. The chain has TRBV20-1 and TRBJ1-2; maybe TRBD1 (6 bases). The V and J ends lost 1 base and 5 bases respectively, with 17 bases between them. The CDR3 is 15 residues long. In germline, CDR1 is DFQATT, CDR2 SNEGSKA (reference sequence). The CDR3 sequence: CSARVATGLNYGYTF. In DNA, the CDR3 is TGCAGTGCTAGAGTCGCGACAGGCCTCAATTATGGCTACACCTTC.

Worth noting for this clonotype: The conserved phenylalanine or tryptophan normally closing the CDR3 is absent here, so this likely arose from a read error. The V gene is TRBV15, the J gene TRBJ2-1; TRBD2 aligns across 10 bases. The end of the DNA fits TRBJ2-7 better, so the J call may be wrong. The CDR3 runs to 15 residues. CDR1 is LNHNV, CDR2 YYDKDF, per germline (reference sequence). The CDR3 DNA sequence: TGTGCCACCAGACTAGCGGGGAGCTCCTACAATGAGCAGTACTAC. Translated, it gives CATRLAGSSYNEQYY.

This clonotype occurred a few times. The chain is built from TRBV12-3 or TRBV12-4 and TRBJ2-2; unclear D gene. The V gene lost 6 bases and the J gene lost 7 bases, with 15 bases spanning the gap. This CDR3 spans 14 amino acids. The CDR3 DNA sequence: TGTGCCAGCAGGTCTGACTCCCGAATCGGGGAGCTGTTTTTT. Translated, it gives CASRSDSRIGELFF.

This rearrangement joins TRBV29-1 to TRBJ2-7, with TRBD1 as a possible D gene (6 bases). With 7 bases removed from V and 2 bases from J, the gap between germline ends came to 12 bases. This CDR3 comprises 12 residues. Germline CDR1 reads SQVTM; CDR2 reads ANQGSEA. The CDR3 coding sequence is TGCAGCGCTGAGACAGGAGCCTACGAGCAGTACTTC. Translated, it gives CSAETGAYEQYF.

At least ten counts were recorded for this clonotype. CDR3 in amino acids: CASSLGPGRDYEQYF. The CDR3 DNA follows: TGTGCCAGCTCCCTGGGGCCAGGGAGGGACTACGAGCAGTACTTC. The chain couples TRBV18 to TRBJ2-7; 7 bases fit TRBD2. This CDR3 is 15 amino acids long. The germline V gene has CDR1 KGHSH and CDR2 LQKENI. The junction had 11 bases not matched to a gene; V was cut back by 6 bases and J by 3 bases. Together with reference TRBV18 and TRBJ2-7, the CDR3 gives the full variable domain: NAGVMQNPRHLVRRRGQEARLRCSPMKGHSHVYWYRQLPEEGLKFMVYLQKENIIDESGMPKERFSAEFPKEGPSILRIQQVVRGDSAAYFCASSLGPGRDYEQYFGPGTRLTVT.

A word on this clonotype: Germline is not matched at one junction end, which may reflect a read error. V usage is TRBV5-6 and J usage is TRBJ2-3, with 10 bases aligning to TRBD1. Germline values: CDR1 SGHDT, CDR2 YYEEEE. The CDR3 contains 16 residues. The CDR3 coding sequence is TGTACCAGCAGCTTTTGGGCCGGGACAGGGGCAGATACGCAGTATTTT. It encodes CTSSFWAGTGADTQYF.

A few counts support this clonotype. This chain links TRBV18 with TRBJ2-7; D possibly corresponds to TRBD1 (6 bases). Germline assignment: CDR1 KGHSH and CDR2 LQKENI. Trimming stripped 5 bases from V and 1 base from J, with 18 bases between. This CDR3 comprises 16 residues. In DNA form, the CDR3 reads TGTGCCAGCTCAGCCCAGACAGGACTCGTTTCCTACGAGCAGTACTTC. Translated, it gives CASSAQTGLVSYEQYF. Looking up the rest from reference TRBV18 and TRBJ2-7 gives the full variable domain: NAGVMQNPRHLVRRRGQEARLRCSPMKGHSHVYWYRQLPEEGLKFMVYLQKENIIDESGMPKERFSAEFPKEGPSILRIQQVVRGDSAAYFCASSAQTGLVSYEQYFGPGTRLTVT.

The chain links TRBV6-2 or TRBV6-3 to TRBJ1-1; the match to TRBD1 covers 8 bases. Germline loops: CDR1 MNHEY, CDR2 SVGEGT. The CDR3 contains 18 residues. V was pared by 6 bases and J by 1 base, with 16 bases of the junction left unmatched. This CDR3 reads CASSEPLSDRGKNTEAFF. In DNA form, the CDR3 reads TGTGCCAGCAGCGAGCCCCTCTCCGACAGGGGAAAGAACACTGAAGCTTTCTTT.

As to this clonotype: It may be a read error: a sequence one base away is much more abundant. The CDR3 sequence is CATSSRQKFNRPQHF. The CDR3, as DNA: TGTGCCACCAGCAGCAGACAGAAATTTAATCGGCCCCAGCATTTT. The chain uses TRBV15 and TRBJ1-5; tentative D call: TRBD1 (5 bases). Germline-derived CDR1 and CDR2 are LNHNV and YYDKDF (reference sequence). This CDR3 is built from 15 residues.

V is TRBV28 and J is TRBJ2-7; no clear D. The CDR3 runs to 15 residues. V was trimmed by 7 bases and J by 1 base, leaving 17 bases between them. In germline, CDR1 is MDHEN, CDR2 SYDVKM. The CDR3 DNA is TGTGCCAGCATGCCCCGTGTTCGTGGGTCCTACGAGCAGTACTTC. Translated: CASMPRVRGSYEQYF.

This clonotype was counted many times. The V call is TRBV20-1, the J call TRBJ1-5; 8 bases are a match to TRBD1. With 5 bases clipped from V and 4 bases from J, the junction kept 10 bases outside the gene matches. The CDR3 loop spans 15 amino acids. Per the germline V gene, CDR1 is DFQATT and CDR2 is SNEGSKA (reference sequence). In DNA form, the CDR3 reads TGCAGTGCTCCTTCGACAGGGGCCTCAAATCAGCCCCAGCATTTT. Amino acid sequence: CSAPSTGASNQPQHF.

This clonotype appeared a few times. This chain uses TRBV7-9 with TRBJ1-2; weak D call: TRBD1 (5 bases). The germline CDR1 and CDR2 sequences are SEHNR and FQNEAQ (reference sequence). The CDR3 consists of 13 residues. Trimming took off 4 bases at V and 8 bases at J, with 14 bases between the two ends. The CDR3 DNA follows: TGTGCCAGCAGCTCACCGGGACTTAGGGGCTACACCTTC. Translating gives CASSSPGLRGYTF.

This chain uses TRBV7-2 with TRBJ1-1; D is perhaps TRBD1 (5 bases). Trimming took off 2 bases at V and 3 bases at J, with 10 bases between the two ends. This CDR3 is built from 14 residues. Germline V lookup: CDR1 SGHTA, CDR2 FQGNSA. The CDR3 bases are TGTGCCAGCAGCTTACACGGGGGGGACACTGAAGCTTTCTTT. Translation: CASSLHGGDTEAFF.

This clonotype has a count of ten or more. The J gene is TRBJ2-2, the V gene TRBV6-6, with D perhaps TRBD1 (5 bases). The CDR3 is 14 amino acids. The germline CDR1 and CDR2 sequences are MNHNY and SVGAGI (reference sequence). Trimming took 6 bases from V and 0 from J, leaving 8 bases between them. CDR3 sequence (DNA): TGTGCCAGCAGACGACAGTCGAACACCGGGGAGCTGTTTTTT. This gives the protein CASRRQSNTGELFF.